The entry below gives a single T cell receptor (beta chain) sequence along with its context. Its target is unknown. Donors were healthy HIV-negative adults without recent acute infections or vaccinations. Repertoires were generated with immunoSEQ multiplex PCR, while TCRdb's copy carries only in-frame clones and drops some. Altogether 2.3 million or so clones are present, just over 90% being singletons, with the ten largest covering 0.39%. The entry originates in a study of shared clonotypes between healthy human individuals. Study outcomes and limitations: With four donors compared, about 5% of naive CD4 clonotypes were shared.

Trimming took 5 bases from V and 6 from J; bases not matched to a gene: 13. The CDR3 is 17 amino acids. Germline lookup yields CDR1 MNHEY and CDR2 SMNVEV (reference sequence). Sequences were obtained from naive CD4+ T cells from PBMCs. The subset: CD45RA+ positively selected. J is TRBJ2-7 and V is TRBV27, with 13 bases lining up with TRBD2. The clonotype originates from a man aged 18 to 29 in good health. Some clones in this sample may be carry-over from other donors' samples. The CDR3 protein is CASSARTSGRSLAEQYF. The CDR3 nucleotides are TGTGCCAGCAGTGCCAGGACTAGCGGGAGATCACTCGCCGAGCAGTACTTC.